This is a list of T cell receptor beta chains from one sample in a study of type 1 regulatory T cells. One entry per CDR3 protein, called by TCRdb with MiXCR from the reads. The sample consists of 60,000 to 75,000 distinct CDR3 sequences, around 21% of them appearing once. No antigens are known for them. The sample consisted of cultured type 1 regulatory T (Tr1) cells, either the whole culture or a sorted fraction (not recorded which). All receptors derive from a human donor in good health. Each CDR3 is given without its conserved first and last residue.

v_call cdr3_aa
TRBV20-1 SAPGQSYGYT
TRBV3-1 ASSLAGWDGELF
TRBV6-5 AGKLADSTDTQY
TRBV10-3 AISESSGRSPPKDIQY
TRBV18 ASSPLRDQPQH
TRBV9 ASSVGGLAGGGQETQY
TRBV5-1 ASSLGTAYGYT
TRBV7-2 ASSRPPGGTGELF
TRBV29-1 GGRQGNTEAF
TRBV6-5 ASSLQGLSGELF
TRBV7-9 ASGGTALYGYT
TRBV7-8 ASSPLAGAVLETQY
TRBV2 ASSEAGGYGEQF
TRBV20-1 SAGGLADYYEQY
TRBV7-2 ASSRPLAGGGPDTQY
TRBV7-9 ASSLEGLGNEQF
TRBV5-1 ASSLDRAETQY
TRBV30 AFKGTHNQPQH
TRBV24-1 ATSDYRGDYGYT
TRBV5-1 ASSLMGASNQPQH
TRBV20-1 SASSAGGLETQY
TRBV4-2 ASSPRQGGSGANVLT
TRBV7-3 ASSLRGRGPVQETQY
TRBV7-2 ASSLELRLTEAF
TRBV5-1 ASSLEGNYGYT
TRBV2 ASRGGLSNQPQH
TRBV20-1 SAPGLGDEQF
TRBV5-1 ASNPRGASNEQF
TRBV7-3 ASSPSAGGQV
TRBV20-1 SAPPTDWYQETQY
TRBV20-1 SARPLDRGPKNIQY
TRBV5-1 ASSLAAGGGDEQL
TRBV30 AWSVQGPADTQY
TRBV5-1 ASSLGTRTEAF
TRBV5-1 ASSLAETGATGELF
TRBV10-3 AIRLAGAADTQY
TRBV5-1 ASSPAPDQPQH
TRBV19 ASSGRTGTRQEKLL
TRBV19 ASRGGNGETQY
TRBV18 ASSPLAGSNEQY
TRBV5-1 ASTQGLAVSSQY
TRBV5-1 ASSFSWRGQGYEQY
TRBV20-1 SDQGTEAF
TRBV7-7 ASSSTFSGELF
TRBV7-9 ASKSGVLSYEQY
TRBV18 ASSPGRMNTEAF
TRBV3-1 ASSQVIDTQY
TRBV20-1 SARDWVPSLGGELF
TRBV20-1 SAPRASGSNEQF
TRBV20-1 SASHTGTPYEQY
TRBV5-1 ASSEGLAGGGYNEQF
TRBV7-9 ASRLNQGSYNEQF
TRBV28 ASSSLAGGSNEQF
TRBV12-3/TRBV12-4 ASSFDGSSNQPQH
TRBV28 ASRSPGSEYNEQY
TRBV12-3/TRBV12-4 ASSSQNLVRGYT
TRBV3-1 ASSQGSSGANVLT
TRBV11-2 ASSLSGYTQETQY
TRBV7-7 AVGTGSGNTIY